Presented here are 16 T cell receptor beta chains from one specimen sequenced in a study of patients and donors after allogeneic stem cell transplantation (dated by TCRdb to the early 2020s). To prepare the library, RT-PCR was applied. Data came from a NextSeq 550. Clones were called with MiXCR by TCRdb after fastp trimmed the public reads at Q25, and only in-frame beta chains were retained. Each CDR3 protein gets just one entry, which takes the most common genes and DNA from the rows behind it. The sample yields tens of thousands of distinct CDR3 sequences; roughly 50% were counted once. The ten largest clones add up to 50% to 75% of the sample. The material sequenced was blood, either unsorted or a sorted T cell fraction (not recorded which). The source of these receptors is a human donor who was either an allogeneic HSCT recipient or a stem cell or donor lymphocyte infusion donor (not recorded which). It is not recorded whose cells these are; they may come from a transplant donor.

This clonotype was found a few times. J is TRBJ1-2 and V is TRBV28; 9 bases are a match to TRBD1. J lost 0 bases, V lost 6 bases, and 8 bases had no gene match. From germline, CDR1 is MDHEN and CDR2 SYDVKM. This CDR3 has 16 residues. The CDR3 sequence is CASRHRDRASNYGYTF. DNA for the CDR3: TGTGCCAGCAGACACCGGGACAGGGCGTCTAACTATGGCTACACCTTC.

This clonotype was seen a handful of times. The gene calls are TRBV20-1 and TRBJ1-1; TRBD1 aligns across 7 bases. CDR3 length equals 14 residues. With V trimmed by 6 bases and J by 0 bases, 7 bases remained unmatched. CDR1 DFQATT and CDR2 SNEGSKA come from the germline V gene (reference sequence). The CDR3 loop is CSARTGSMNTEAFF. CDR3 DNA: TGCAGTGCCCGGACAGGCAGCATGAACACTGAAGCTTTCTTT.

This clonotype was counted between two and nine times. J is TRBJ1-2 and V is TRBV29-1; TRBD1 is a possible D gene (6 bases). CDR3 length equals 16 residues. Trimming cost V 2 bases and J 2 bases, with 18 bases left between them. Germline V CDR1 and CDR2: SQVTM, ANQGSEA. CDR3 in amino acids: CSVEPLWAQGNYGYTF. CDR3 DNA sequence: TGCAGCGTTGAACCCTTGTGGGCTCAGGGGAACTATGGCTACACCTTC.

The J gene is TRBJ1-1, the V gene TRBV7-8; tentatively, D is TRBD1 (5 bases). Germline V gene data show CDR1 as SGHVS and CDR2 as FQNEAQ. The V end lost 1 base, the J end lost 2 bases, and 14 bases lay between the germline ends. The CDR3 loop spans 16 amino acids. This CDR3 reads CASSLDQTGKNTEAFF. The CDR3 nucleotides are TGTGCCAGCAGCTTAGACCAAACAGGAAAAAACACTGAAGCTTTCTTT.

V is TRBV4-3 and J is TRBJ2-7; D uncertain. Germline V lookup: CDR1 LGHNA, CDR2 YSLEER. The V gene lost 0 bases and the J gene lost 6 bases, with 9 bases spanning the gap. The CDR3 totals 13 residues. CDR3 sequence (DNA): TGCGCCAGCAGCCAAGATGATGGTTTCGAGCAGTACTTC. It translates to CASSQDDGFEQYF.

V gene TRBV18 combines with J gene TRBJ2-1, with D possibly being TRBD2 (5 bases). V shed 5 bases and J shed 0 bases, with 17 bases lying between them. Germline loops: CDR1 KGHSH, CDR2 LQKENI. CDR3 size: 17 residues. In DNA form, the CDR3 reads TGTGCCAGCTCATCCGCCCTAGCCGAACCCTCCTACAATGAGCAGTTCTTC. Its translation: CASSSALAEPSYNEQFF.

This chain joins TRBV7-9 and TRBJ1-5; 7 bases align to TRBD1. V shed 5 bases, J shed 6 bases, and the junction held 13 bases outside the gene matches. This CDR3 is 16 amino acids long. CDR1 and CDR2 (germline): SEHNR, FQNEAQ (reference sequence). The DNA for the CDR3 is TGTGCCAGCAGCCAGGGGGGCAACGAATACGGTCAGCCCCAGCATTTT. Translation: CASSQGGNEYGQPQHF.

CDR3 DNA sequence: TGTGCCAGCAGCTTAGATGGACGCGTCAACAATGAGCAGTTCTTC. Protein: CASSLDGRVNNEQFF. The chain recombines TRBV5-5 with TRBJ2-1, with D unclear. There are 15 residues in the CDR3. Germline CDR1 is SGHKS and CDR2 is YYEKEE (reference sequence). V lost 2 bases and J lost 5, with 14 bases in between.

The DNA of the CDR3 is TGTGCCAGCAGCCCAGCGATACGGTCAGATACGCAGTATTTT. As protein: CASSPAIRSDTQYF. The chain combines TRBV3-1 with TRBJ2-3; D remains unclear. Germline V gene lookup returns CDR1 LGHDT and CDR2 YNNKEL (reference sequence). CDR3 length equals 14 residues. V was pared by 4 bases and J by 4 bases, with 12 bases between.

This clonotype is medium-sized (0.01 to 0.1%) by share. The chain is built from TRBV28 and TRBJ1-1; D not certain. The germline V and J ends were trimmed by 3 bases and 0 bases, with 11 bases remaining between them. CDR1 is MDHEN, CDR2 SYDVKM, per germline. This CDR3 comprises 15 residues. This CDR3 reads CASSFRLLMNTEAFF. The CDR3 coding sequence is TGTGCCAGCAGTTTTCGGCTCCTAATGAACACTGAAGCTTTCTTT.

This CDR3 is CSARPTSPEQYF. The CDR3 nucleotides are TGCAGTGCTAGACCGACTAGCCCCGAGCAGTACTTC. This chain connects TRBV20-1 to TRBJ2-7; 7 positions agree with TRBD2. There are 12 residues in the CDR3. J lost 6 bases, V lost 2 bases, and 4 bases had no gene match. The germline gives CDR1 DFQATT, CDR2 SNEGSKA (reference sequence).

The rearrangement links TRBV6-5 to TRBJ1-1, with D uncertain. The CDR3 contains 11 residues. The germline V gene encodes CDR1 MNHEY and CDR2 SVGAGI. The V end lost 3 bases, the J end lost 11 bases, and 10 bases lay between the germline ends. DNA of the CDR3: TGTGCCAGCAGTTATTTCGAACGGGCTTTCTTT. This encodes CASSYFERAFF.

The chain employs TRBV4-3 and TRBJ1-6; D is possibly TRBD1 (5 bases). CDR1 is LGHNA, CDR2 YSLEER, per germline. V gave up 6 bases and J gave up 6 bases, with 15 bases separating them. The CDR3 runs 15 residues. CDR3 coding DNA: TGCGCCAGCAGTCTTGGACGGGGGGGTAATTCACCCCTCCACTTT. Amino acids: CASSLGRGGNSPLHF.

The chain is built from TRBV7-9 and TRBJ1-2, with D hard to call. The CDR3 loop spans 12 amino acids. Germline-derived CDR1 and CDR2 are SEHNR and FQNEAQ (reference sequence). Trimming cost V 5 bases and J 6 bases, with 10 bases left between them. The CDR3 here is CASSLNTDGYTF. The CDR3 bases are TGTGCCAGCAGCCTAAATACGGATGGCTACACCTTC.

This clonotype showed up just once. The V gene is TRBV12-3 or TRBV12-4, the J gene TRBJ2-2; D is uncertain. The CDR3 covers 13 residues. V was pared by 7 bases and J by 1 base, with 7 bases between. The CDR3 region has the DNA TGTGCCAGCATTTACGGGAACACCGGGGAGCTGTTTTTT. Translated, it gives CASIYGNTGELFF.

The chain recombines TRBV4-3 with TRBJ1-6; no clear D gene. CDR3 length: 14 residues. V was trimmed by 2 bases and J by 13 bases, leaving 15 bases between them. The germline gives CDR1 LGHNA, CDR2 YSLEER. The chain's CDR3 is CASSQRHRSAPLHF. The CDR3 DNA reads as TGCGCCAGCAGCCAACGGCACAGATCGGCCCCCCTCCACTTT.